This T cell receptor (beta chain) is from a study of T cells after yellow fever vaccination. Overall study context: In the case of low-cell-number fractions, SMART-Seq v4 Ultra Low Input was used for preparation. Study outcomes and limitations: A large majority of primary-vaccination clones showed up again after the booster (96% CD4, almost 90% CD8).

This clonotype was counted many times. Its matching antigen is unknown. V was cut by 0 bases and J by 4 bases, with 18 bases left in between. Germline V gene sequence: CDR1 SNHLY, CDR2 FYNNEI. The CDR3 extends over 17 amino acids. TCRdb re-analysed the 5' RACE reads in MiXCR, keeping a single row per CDR3 protein. The repertoire holds a few hundred thousand distinct CDR3 sequences, 8.7% seen once, with about a sixth in the top ten. This chain connects TRBV2 to TRBJ2-5; D not resolved. The specimen was PBMCs, collected on the day of the first yellow fever vaccination. This sequence was found in a man aged 18 to 29 who received the YFV17D yellow fever vaccine. In DNA form, the CDR3 reads TGTGCCAGCAGTGAAGCTCAGATGGCCCTGGCTGGAGAGACCCAGTACTTC. Its protein product is CASSEAQMALAGETQYF.